This T cell receptor beta chain emerged from a study of T cell responses to AZD1222 COVID-19 vaccine. CDR1 is SGDLS and CDR2 is YYNGEE in the germline V gene. The CDR3 runs to 16 residues. V lost 0 bases and J lost 0; bases outside the gene matches: 4. This clone was recorded only once. Antigen specificity is unknown. Clones were read by immunoSEQ multiplex PCR, and TCRdb kept only the in-frame ones, dropping some. The sample lists 150,000 to 190,000 clones, 85% to 95% occurring once. General study findings and limits: Researchers report vaccine-associated CD4 TCRs spanning spike, with dominance at 160-218 and 743-854.

The V call is TRBV9, the J call TRBJ2-3; 7 nucleotides line up with TRBD2. The sequence came from an adult who received the AZD1222 COVID-19 vaccine. The starting material was peripheral blood, obtained 28 days after the second AZD1222 dose. The CDR3 DNA follows: TGTGCCAGCAGCGTAGGAGGTAGCGGGAGCACAGATACGCAGTATTTT. Protein product: CASSVGGSGSTDTQYF.